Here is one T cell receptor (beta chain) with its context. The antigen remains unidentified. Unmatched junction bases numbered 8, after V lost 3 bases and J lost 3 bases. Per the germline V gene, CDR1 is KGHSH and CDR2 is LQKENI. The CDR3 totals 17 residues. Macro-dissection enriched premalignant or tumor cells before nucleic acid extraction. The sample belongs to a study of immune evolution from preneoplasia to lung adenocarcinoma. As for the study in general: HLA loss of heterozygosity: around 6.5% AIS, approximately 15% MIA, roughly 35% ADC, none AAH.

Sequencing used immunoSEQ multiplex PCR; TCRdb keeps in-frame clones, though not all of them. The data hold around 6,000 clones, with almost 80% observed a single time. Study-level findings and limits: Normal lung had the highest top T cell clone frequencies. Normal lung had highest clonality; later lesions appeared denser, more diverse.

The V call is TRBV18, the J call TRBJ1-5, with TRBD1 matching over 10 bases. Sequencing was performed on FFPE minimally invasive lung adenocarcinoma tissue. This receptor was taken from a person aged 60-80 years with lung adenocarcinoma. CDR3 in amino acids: CASSPPGTGDYNQPQHF. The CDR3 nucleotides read TGTGCCAGCTCACCGCCCGGGACAGGGGACTACAATCAGCCCCAGCATTTT.